Listed here is a single T cell receptor beta chain. The antigen it recognizes is unknown. One base away there is no much larger clone; base qualities are not given. Sequencing of the TRB variable region was done with the immunoSEQ hsTCRB v3.0 assay at survey level resolution. TRB sequencing targeted a depth of about 35,000-50,000 T-cell genomes per sample. TRB libraries were pooled and sequenced on an Illumina MiSeq using a v3 150-cycle kit. Under the source paper's analysis protocol: Repertoire analysis was run in R within a reproducible Nextflow workflow that covered QC, data transformation and analysis. Custom analyses were implemented in LymphoSeq2, an R package for AIRR-Seq data exploration. A handful of samples yielding fewer than 5000 total TRB sequences were excluded, leaving about 190 analyzed HIV repertoires. Among the roughly 190 retained HIV repertoires, about 57 were collected before ART initiation and over 120 were collected after ART initiation. Repertoires were downsampled to 5000 TRB nucleotide sequences, with summary statistics averaged over 100 downsampling iterations. Only TRB sequences with CDR3 regions of at least seven amino acids were retained for analysis. A Shannon entropy-derived clonality score and the Gini coefficient were used to measure diversity. Repertoire networks linked the top 5000 CDR3 amino acid sequences whenever two sequences differed by an edit distance of one. For TRB CDR3 amino acid sequences, antigen specificity groups and MHC restriction were predicted with GLIPH2. Known CMV, EBV, HIV or tissue antigen associations were flagged by matching CDR3 amino acid sequences against VDJdb and McPAS-TCR. Pre-ART, post-ART and control groups were compared with Wilcoxon signed-rank tests and Holm-Bonferroni correction. TCRdb limited this immuneACCESS table to in-frame rearrangements with V and J called. A share of clones is missing; checked studies link under half to unresolved V genes, and the rest is unexplained. Clone size and V and J calls were adopted from that table, with D and trimming inferred from the DNA. For this sample the table gives 25,000 to 35,000 clones, of which around 97% were detected only once. The ten largest account for approximately 2.9% of the sample.

This entry is derived from a study of long-term antiretroviral therapy in people with HIV (dated by TCRdb to the early 2020s). For the study in its entirety: Collection of the earliest samples took place about a decade ahead of the 2015 WHO recommendation for immediate ART, at a time when ART was typically delayed until CD4 counts fell. About 40% of the 30 participants with HIV were female. A retrospective serial study tested whether changes in peripheral blood TRB repertoire composition and diversity were associated with ART initiation and durable HIV suppression. No cross-contamination during QIAcube processing was shown when test extractions of a monoclonal T-cell line were performed alongside 25 to 35 polyclonal samples. A total of around 190 cryopreserved PBMC samples came from approximately 30 adults with confirmed HIV infection and were collected serially over a mean of about 6 years (range 1-12).

Study-level results and caveats: Inferences about post-ART repertoire changes were limited because no data were available on ART adherence, viral resistance or therapy changes. Since PBMC availability was limited, sequencing covered only the TCR beta chain, with no alpha chain pairing. Because pre-ART samples had limited cell numbers, unsorted PBMC were profiled rather than sorted CD4+ and CD8+ T cells. The repertoire was dominated across all time points by expanded TRB clones identified before ART initiation, although this dominance was seen to fluctuate and to decrease in many PLHIV after ART. The samples span the years 2004 to 2017, and the ART regimens used may be less effective than current regimens. Narrower CDR3 length ranges were observed in HIV repertoires than in controls, and an antigen-experienced repertoire with only a slight naive shift after ART was suggested by the network structure. A significant increase in TRB diversity was found to be associated with ART initiation, although TRB diversity was observed to remain significantly below that of transplant donor controls even after long-term ART.

Measured from the cysteine to the phenylalanine, the CDR3 is 15 residues long. The CDR3 DNA has 45 bases and is translated from base 1. CDR1 is given as LGHNA and CDR2 as YNFKEQ, both from the germline V gene. V loses 0 bases, J loses 3 bases, and the germline ends lie 9 bases apart. Participants were included only if at least one PBMC sample before ART initiation and at least two post-ART samples were available. All participants with HIV were treated in the United States of America. Before DNA extraction, cryopreserved samples of about 1-10 million PBMC were thawed and washed. At the time of the earliest PBMC sample, participants with HIV were aged between about 20 and 54 years. PBMC samples were contributed by each participant from 1-4 timepoints before ART initiation and 2-8 timepoints after ART initiation, with a median of 7 samples. For every participant, serial HIV viral load, CD4+ T-cell count, ART history and demographic data were obtained. Genomic DNA was extracted from unsorted PBMC with a Qiagen kit on a QIAcube, with processing performed in batches of 12 samples.

The TCR comes from a man aged 25-45 years with HIV. Sequencing was performed on unsorted PBMCs, taken 6.9 years after starting antiretroviral therapy. The chain joins TRBV4-2 to TRBJ2-1; perhaps TRBD2 is the D gene, with 5 bases matching. The DNA is TGTGCCAGCAGCCAAGATCAGCGGAACTACAATGAGCAGTTCTTC. The translation is CASSQDQRNYNEQFF.